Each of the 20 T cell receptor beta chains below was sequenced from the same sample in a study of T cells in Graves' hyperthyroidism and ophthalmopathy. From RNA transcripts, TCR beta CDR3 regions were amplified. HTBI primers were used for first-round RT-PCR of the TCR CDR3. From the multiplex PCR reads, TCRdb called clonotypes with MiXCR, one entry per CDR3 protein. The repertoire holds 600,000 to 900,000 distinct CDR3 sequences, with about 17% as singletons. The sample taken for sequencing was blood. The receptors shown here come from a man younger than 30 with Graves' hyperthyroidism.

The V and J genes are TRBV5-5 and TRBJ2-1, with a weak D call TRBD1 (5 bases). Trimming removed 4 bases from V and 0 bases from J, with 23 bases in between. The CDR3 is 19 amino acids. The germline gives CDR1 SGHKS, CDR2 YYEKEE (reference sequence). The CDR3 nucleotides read TGTGCCAGCAGCCCTCGACAGATTCACACTACAAACTCCTACAATGAGCAGTTCTTC. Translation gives CASSPRQIHTTNSYNEQFF.

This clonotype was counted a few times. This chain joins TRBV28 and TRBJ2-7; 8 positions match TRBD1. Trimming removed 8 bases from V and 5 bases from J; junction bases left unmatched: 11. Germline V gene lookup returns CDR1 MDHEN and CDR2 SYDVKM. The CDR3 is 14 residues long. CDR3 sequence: CASRWRDRTHEQYF. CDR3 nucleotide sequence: TGTGCCAGCCGTTGGCGGGACAGGACACACGAGCAGTACTTC.

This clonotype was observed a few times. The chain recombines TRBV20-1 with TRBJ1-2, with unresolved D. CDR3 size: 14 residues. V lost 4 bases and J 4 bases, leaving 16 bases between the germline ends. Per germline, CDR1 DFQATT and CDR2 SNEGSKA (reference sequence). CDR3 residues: CSANRQDLAYGYTF. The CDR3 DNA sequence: TGCAGTGCTAATCGGCAAGACCTGGCCTATGGCTACACCTTC.

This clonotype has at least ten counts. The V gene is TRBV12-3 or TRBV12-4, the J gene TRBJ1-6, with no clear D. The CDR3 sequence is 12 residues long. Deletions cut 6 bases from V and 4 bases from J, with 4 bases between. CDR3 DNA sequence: TGTGCCAGCAGAACGTATAATTCACCCCTCCACTTT. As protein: CASRTYNSPLHF.

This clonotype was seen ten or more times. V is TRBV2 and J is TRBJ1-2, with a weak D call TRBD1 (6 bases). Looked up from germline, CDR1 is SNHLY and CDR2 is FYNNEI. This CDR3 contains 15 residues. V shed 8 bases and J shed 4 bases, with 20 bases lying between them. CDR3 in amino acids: CASCPTDSPSYGYTF. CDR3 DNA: TGTGCCAGCTGTCCCACGGACAGCCCGTCCTATGGCTACACCTTC.

The DNA of the CDR3 is TGCAGTGCTAGCGGACACCCACGCACTGAAGCTTTCTTT. Translating gives CSASGHPRTEAFF. V gene TRBV20-1 combines with J gene TRBJ1-1, with TRBD1 as a possible D gene (5 bases). The V gene lost 3 bases and the J gene lost 4 bases, with 12 bases spanning the gap. The germline V gene has CDR1 DFQATT and CDR2 SNEGSKA (reference sequence). CDR3 length equals 13 residues.

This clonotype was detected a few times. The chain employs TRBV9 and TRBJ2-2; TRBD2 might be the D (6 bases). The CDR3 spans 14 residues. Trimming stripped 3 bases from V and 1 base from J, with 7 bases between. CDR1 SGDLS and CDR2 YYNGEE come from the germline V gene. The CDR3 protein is CASSASENTGELFF. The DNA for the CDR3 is TGTGCCAGCAGCGCTAGCGAGAACACCGGGGAGCTGTTTTTT.

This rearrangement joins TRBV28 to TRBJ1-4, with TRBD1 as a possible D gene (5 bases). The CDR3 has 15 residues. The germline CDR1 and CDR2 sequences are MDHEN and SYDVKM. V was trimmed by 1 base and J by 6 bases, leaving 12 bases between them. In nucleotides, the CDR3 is TGTGCCAGCAGTTTATTCGGGACGGGGGATGAAAAACTGTTTTTT. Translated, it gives CASSLFGTGDEKLFF. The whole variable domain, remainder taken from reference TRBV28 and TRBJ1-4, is DVKVTQSSRYLVKRTGEKVFLECVQDMDHENMFWYRQDPGLGLRLIYFSYDVKMKEKGDIPEGYSVSREKKERFSLILESASTNQTSMYLCASSLFGTGDEKLFFGSGTQLSVL.

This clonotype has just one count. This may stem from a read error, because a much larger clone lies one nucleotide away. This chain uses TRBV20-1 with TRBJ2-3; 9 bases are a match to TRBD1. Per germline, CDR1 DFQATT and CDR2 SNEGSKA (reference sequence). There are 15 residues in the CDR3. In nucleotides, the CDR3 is TGCAGTGCCCACTCCCGGGACAGGGACACAGATACGCGGTATTTT. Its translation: CSAHSRDRDTDTRYF.

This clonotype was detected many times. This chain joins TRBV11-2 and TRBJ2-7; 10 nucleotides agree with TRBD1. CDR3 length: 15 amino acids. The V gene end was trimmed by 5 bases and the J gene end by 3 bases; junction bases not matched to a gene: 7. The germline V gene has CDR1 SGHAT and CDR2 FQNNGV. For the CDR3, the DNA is TGTGCCAGCAGCCAGGCCGGGACAGGGGTCTACGAGCAGTACTTC. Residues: CASSQAGTGVYEQYF.

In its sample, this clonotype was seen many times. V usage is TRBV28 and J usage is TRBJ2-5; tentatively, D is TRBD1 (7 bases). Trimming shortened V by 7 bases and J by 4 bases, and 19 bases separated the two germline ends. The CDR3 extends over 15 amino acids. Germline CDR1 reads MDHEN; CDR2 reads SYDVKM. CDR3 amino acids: CASTAGGYVRETQYF. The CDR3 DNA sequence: TGTGCCAGCACCGCAGGGGGGTACGTGAGAGAGACCCAGTACTTC.

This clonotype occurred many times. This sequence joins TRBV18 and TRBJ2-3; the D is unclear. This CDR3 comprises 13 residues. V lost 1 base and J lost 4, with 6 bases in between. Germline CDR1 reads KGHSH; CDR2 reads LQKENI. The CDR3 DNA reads TGTGCCAGCTCACCACGCGTATCAGATACGCAGTATTTT. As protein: CASSPRVSDTQYF.

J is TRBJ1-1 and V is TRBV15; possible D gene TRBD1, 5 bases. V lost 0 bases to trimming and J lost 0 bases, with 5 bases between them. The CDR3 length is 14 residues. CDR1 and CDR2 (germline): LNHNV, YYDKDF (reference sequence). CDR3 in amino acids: CATSRDRVNTEAFF. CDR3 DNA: TGTGCCACCAGCAGAGACAGGGTGAACACTGAAGCTTTCTTT.

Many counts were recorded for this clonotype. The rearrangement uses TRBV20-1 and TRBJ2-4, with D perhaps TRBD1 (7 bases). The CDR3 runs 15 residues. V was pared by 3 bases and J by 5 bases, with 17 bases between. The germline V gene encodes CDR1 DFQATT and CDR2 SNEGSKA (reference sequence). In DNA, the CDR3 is TGCAGTGCTAGGTGGTTCGGCAGGGGGGAAAACATTCAGTACTTC. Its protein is CSARWFGRGENIQYF.

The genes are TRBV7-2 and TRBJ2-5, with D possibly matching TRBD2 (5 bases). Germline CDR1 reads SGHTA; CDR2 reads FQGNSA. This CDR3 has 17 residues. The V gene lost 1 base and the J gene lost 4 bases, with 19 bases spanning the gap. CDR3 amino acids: CASSLVPRAGLRETQYF. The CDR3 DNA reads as TGTGCCAGCAGCTTAGTCCCGCGGGCGGGCCTTCGAGAGACCCAGTACTTC.

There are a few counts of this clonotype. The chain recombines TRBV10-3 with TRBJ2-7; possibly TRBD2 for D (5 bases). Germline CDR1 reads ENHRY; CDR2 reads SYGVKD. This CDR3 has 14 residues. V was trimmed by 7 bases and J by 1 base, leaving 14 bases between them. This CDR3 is CAIKGTGKSYEQYF. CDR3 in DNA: TGTGCCATCAAAGGTACGGGAAAGTCCTACGAGCAGTACTTC.

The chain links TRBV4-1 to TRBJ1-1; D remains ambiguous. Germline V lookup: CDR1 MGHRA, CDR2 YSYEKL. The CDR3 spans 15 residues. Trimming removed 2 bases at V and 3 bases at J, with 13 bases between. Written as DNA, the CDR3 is TGCGCCAGCAGCCAACTTACGATGGCCGACACTGAAGCTTTCTTT. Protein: CASSQLTMADTEAFF.

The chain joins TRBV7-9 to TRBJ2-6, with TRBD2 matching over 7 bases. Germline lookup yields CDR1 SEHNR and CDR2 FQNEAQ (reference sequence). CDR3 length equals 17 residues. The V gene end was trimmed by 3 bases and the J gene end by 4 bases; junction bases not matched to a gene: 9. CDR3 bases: TGTGCCAGCAGCTTTTCCTCCGGGAGGCGAGGGGCCAACGTCCTGACTTTC. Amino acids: CASSFSSGRRGANVLTF.

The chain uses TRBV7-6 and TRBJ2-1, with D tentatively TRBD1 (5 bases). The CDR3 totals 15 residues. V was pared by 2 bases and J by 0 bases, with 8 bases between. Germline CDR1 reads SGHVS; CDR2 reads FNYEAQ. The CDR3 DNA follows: TGTGCCAGCAGCTTATATACAGGCTCCTACAATGAGCAGTTCTTC. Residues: CASSLYTGSYNEQFF.

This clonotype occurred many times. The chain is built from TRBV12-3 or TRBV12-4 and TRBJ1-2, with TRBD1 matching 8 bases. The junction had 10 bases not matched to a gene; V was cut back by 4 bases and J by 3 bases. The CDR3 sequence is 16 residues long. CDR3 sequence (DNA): TGTGCCAGCAGTTCGGACAGGGAGGGTGGGGACTATGGCTACACCTTC. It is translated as CASSSDREGGDYGYTF.